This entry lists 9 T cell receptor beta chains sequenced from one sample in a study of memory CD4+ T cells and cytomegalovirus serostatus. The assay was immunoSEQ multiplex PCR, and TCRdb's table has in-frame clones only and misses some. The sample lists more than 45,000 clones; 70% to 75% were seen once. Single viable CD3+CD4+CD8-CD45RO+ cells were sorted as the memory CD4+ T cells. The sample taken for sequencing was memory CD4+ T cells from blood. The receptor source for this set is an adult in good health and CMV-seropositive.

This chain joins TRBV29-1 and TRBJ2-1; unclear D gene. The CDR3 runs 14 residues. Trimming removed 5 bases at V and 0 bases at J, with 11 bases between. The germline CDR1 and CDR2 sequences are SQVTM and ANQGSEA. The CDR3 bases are TGCAGCGTTCCCGACCGGAGCTCCTACAATGAGCAGTTCTTC. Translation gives CSVPDRSSYNEQFF.

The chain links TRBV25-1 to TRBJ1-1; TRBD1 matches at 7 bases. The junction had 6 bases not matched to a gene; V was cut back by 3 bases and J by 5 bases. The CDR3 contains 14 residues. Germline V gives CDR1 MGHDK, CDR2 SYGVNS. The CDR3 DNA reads TGTGCCAGCAGTGATAGGACAGGAGGGACTGAAGCTTTCTTT. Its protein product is CASSDRTGGTEAFF.

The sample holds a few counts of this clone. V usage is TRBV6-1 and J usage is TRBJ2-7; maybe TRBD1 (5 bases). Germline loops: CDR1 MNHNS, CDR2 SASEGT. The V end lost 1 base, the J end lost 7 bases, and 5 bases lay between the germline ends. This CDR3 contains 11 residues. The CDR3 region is CASSEEGEQYF. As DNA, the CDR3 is TGTGCCAGCAGTGAAGAGGGGGAGCAGTACTTC.

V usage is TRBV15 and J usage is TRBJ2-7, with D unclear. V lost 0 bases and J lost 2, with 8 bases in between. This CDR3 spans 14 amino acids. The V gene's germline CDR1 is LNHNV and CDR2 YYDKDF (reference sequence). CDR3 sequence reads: CATSRDHGPYEQYF. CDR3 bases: TGTGCCACCAGCAGAGACCACGGACCCTACGAGCAGTACTTC. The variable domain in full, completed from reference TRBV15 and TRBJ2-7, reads DAMVIQNPRYQVTQFGKPVTLSCSQTLNHNVMYWYQQKSSQAPKLLFHYYDKDFNNEADTPDNFQSRRPNTSFCFLDIRSPGLGDTAMYLCATSRDHGPYEQYFGPGTRLTVT.

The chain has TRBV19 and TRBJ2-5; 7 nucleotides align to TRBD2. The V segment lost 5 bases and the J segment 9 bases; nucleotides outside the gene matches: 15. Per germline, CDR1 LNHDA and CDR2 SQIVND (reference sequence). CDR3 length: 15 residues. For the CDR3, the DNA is TGTGCCAGTAGTCCCCGATCCGGCGGGGGTGGGGCCCAGTACTTC. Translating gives CASSPRSGGGGAQYF.

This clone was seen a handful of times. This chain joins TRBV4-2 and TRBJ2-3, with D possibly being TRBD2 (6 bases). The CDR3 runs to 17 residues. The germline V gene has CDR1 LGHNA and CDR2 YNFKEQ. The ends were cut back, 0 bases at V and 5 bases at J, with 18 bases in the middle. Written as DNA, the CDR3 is TGTGCCAGCAGCCAAGAGGGGTCAAGGACGGGGGTAGATACGCAGTATTTT. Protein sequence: CASSQEGSRTGVDTQYF.

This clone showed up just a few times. Written as DNA, the CDR3 is TGTGCCAGCAGCTTGAGGCTTGACGGTGAGCAGTTCTTC. It is translated as CASSLRLDGEQFF. This chain uses TRBV5-4 with TRBJ2-1; unclear D gene. Trimming pared 1 base from V and 9 bases from J, leaving 11 bases between. Looked up from germline, CDR1 is SGHNT and CDR2 is YYREEE (reference sequence). The CDR3 sequence is 13 residues long. The full variable domain, with the rest looked up from reference TRBV5-4 and TRBJ2-1, is ETGVTQSPTHLIKTRGQQVTLRCSSQSGHNTVSWYQQALGQGPQFIFQYYREEENGRGNFPPRFSGLQFPNYSSELNVNALELDDSALYLCASSLRLDGEQFFGPGTRLTVL.

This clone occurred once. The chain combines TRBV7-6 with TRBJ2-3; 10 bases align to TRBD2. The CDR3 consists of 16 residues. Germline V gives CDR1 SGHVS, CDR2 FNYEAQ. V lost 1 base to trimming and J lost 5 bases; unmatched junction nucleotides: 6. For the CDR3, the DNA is TGTGCCAGCAGCTTAGACGCGAGCGGGGGGGGAGATACGCAGTATTTT. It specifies CASSLDASGGGDTQYF.

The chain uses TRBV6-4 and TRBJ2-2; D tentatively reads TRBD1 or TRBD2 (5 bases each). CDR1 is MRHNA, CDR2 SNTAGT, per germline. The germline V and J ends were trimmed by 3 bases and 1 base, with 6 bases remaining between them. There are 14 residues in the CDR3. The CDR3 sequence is CASSEGVNTGELFF. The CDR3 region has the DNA TGTGCCAGCAGTGAGGGGGTGAACACCGGGGAGCTGTTTTTT.